Below, 9 T cell receptor beta chains from the same sample are listed, as sequenced in a study of blood T cells in healthy people across ages. A second 7 to 11 cycle PCR used barcoded and J-beta primers. TCRdb analysed the 5' RACE reads with MiXCR anew, one entry per CDR3 protein. The sample includes roughly 1.5 million distinct CDR3 sequences, 35% to 45% of them seen just once. The sequenced sample consisted of blood. The source is a woman aged 18-30 years in good health.

The chain combines TRBV4-1 with TRBJ2-7; D call uncertain. V dropped 3 bases and J dropped 3 bases, with 9 bases sitting between them. The length of the CDR3 is 13 residues. Germline assignment: CDR1 MGHRA and CDR2 YSYEKL. The CDR3 region is CASSHQADYEQYF. The CDR3 nucleotides read TGCGCCAGCAGCCATCAGGCCGACTACGAGCAGTACTTC.

The chain recombines TRBV27 with TRBJ1-6; no reliable D call. Per the germline V gene, CDR1 is MNHEY and CDR2 is SMNVEV (reference sequence). V was pared by 7 bases and J by 5 bases, with 12 bases between. The CDR3 consists of 14 residues. The CDR3 here is CASTKNRDNSPLHF. The CDR3 bases are TGTGCCAGCACGAAGAATCGGGATAATTCACCCCTCCACTTT.

Only a few counts were recorded for this clonotype. This chain connects TRBV18 to TRBJ1-5; D gene uncertain. V lost 5 bases and J 0 bases, leaving 11 bases between the germline ends. The CDR3 spans 15 residues. Germline V lookup: CDR1 KGHSH, CDR2 LQKENI. DNA of the CDR3: TGTGCCAGCTCATGGGCGCAGGATAGCAATCAGCCCCAGCATTTT. Its translation: CASSWAQDSNQPQHF.

The gene calls are TRBV20-1 and TRBJ1-4; 8 bases agree with TRBD1. V lost 3 bases, J lost 0 bases, and 6 bases stayed unmatched. The CDR3 runs to 16 residues. CDR1 is DFQATT and CDR2 is SNEGSKA in the germline V gene (reference sequence). CDR3 sequence: CSASAYRGTTNEKLFF. DNA for the CDR3: TGCAGTGCTAGTGCCTACAGGGGGACAACTAATGAAAAACTGTTTTTT.

This clonotype was observed a handful of times. The chain combines TRBV20-1 with TRBJ2-1, with TRBD2 matching 14 bases. The CDR3 runs to 19 residues. CDR1 is DFQATT, CDR2 SNEGSKA, per germline (reference sequence). The trim removed 6 bases at V and 0 bases at J, leaving 13 bases unmatched. The CDR3 region is CSAHTGTSGRSSSYNEQFF. The CDR3 bases are TGCAGTGCCCATACCGGGACTAGCGGGAGATCGAGCTCCTACAATGAGCAGTTCTTC.

This clonotype was observed a single time. The J gene is TRBJ1-1, the V gene TRBV12-3 or TRBV12-4; D gene unclear. The CDR3 consists of 15 residues. Trimming cost V 8 bases and J 0 bases, with 16 bases left between them. DNA for the CDR3: TGTGCCAGCGTTAGGCAGGTTGGTCTGAACACTGAAGCTTTCTTT. It codes for CASVRQVGLNTEAFF.

Ten or more counts support this clonotype. This chain uses TRBV12-3 or TRBV12-4 with TRBJ1-2; D remains unclear. V was shortened by 3 bases and J by 4 bases, with 9 bases between the two germline ends. This CDR3 contains 13 residues. CDR3 nucleotides: TGTGCCAGCAGTTTGTCTGGGTCCTATGGCTACACCTTC. This sequence encodes CASSLSGSYGYTF.

For this clonotype: This clone may be a read error of a much larger clone one base away. The chain recombines TRBV12-3 or TRBV12-4 with TRBJ2-1; the match to TRBD2 covers 11 bases. The CDR3 covers 17 residues. The CDR3, as DNA: TGTGCCAGCAGTTTTCCCAAGACTAGCGGGACCTACAATGTGCAGTTCTTC. This encodes CASSFPKTSGTYNVQFF.

Worth noting for this clonotype: A junction boundary mismatches the germline segment, possibly from a read error. The rearrangement links TRBV7-9 to TRBJ2-3, with 9 bases matching TRBD1. Germline lookup yields CDR1 SEHNR and CDR2 FQNEAQ (reference sequence). The CDR3 length is 15 residues. The CDR3, as DNA: TGTGCCAGCAACGCCGGGACAGGGCCCACAGATATGCAGTATTTT. Its protein product is CASNAGTGPTDMQYF.